One and the same sample provided the 15 T cell receptor beta chains below, sequenced in a study of blood T cell repertoires in COVID-19. The protocol was immunoSEQ multiplex PCR, while the TCRdb copy is restricted to in-frame clones and leaves out a portion. The data contain 220,000 or so clones, about 85% of them singletons. Sequencing was carried out using peripheral blood. The receptor source for this set is a man aged 50 to 60 who had recovered from COVID-19.

This clone was counted a single time. V is TRBV28 and J is TRBJ2-6, with D possibly being TRBD2 (7 bases). CDR3 length equals 17 residues. Germline-derived CDR1 and CDR2 are MDHEN and SYDVKM. Trimming left V 1 base short and J 0 bases short, with 10 bases between. The CDR3 coding sequence is TGTGCCAGCAGTTTATACGCGGGGGCCTCTGGGGCCAACGTCCTGACTTTC. Translating gives CASSLYAGASGANVLTF.

The chain has TRBV6-1 and TRBJ2-5; 7 bases line up with TRBD1. In germline, CDR1 is MNHNS, CDR2 SASEGT. V lost 1 base and J lost 7; bases outside the gene matches: 6. The CDR3 has 14 amino acids. The CDR3 nucleotides read TGTGCCAGCAGTGAAGTACAGGGGCGCGGGACCCAGTACTTC. It encodes CASSEVQGRGTQYF.

The rearrangement joins TRBV13 to TRBJ1-2, with a tentative D call TRBD1 (6 bases). The CDR3 extends over 15 amino acids. Germline V lookup: CDR1 PRHDT, CDR2 FYEKMQ (reference sequence). V lost 3 bases and J lost 5, with 16 bases in between. CDR3 sequence: CASSFKDREGYGYTF. CDR3 nucleotides: TGTGCCAGCAGCTTTAAGGACAGAGAAGGGTATGGCTACACCTTC. Together with reference TRBV13 and TRBJ1-2, the CDR3 gives the full variable domain: AAGVIQSPRHLIKEKRETATLKCYPIPRHDTVYWYQQGPGQDPQFLISFYEKMQSDKGSIPDRFSAQQFSDYHSELNMSSLELGDSALYFCASSFKDREGYGYTFGSGTRLTVV.

This chain connects TRBV27 to TRBJ2-2; D remains ambiguous. The CDR3 contains 15 residues. Looked up from germline, CDR1 is MNHEY and CDR2 is SMNVEV (reference sequence). V dropped 7 bases and J dropped 6 bases, with 18 bases sitting between them. The CDR3 protein is CASMSETKGAGELFF. Here the CDR3 DNA reads TGTGCCAGCATGTCCGAGACAAAAGGCGCCGGGGAGCTGTTTTTT.

V gene TRBV28 combines with J gene TRBJ1-1; a possible D gene is TRBD1 (6 bases). The CDR3 is 15 residues long. Trimming stripped 5 bases from V and 7 bases from J, with 20 bases between. CDR1 is MDHEN and CDR2 is SYDVKM in the germline V gene. The CDR3 is CASSPTGSSRGEAFF. The CDR3 DNA reads as TGTGCCAGCAGTCCGACAGGCTCTAGTCGGGGTGAAGCTTTCTTT.

The genes are TRBV11-2 and TRBJ2-4; a weak D match, TRBD2 (6 bases). The CDR3 contains 19 residues. Germline lookup yields CDR1 SGHAT and CDR2 FQNNGV. The ends were cut back, 0 bases at V and 1 base at J, with 19 bases in the middle. The CDR3 DNA follows: TGTGCCAGCAGCTTAGACTCGGGGGTCGGCAGTTCGGCCAAAAACATTCAGTACTTC. Its protein is CASSLDSGVGSSAKNIQYF.

This clone was detected only a few times. CDR3 nucleotides: TGCGCCAGCAGCTTGGACTTTTTCTCGCCCTACGAGCAGTACTTC. As protein: CASSLDFFSPYEQYF. The V call is TRBV5-1, the J call TRBJ2-7; D not certain. The CDR3 spans 15 residues. Germline V gives CDR1 SGHRS, CDR2 YFSETQ. V lost 0 bases and J lost 2, with 12 bases in between. Full variable domain (remainder filled in from reference TRBV5-1 and TRBJ2-7): KAGVTQTPRYLIKTRGQQVTLSCSPISGHRSVSWYQQTPGQGLQFLFEYFSETQRNKGNFPGRFSGRQFSNSRSEMNVSTLELGDSALYLCASSLDFFSPYEQYFGPGTRLTVT.

V usage is TRBV14 and J usage is TRBJ1-1, with a possible D match to TRBD1 (5 bases). Germline CDR1 SGHDN, CDR2 FVKESK. The CDR3 consists of 17 residues. Trimming removed 4 bases at V and 5 bases at J, with 23 bases between. The CDR3 loop reads CASSLYSGSRASTEAFF. CDR3 sequence (DNA): TGTGCCAGCAGCCTCTATTCAGGGTCAAGGGCGAGTACTGAAGCTTTCTTT.

The rearrangement uses TRBV4-1 and TRBJ2-5; 7 bases are a match to TRBD1. Losses at the gene ends were 3 bases for V and 3 bases for J; bases not matched to a gene: 4. The CDR3 contains 14 residues. Germline assignment: CDR1 MGHRA and CDR2 YSYEKL. The CDR3 region has the DNA TGCGCCAGCAGCCACAAAGGACAGGAAGAGACCCAGTACTTC. This translates into CASSHKGQEETQYF.

This chain uses TRBV28 with TRBJ2-7; 7 bases are a match to TRBD1. CDR1 is MDHEN, CDR2 SYDVKM, per germline. This CDR3 is 14 amino acids long. The V gene end was trimmed by 6 bases and the J gene end by 0 bases; junction bases not matched to a gene: 5. CDR3 region: CASRWGQNSYEQYF. DNA of the CDR3: TGTGCCAGCAGGTGGGGACAGAACTCCTACGAGCAGTACTTC.

This chain joins TRBV30 and TRBJ2-7; 9 bases are a match to TRBD2. The CDR3 has 14 amino acids. Germline assignment: CDR1 GTSNPN and CDR2 SVGIG (reference sequence). V trimming: 2 bases; J trimming: 5 bases; junction bases outside the gene matches: 7. The chain's CDR3 is CAWSQSGRKNEQYF. The CDR3 DNA follows: TGTGCCTGGAGTCAGAGCGGGAGGAAAAACGAGCAGTACTTC.

The V gene is TRBV12-3 or TRBV12-4, the J gene TRBJ2-5, with a possible D match to TRBD2 (5 bases). The CDR3 is made up of 13 amino acids. V was pared by 4 bases and J by 5 bases, with 11 bases between. The DNA for the CDR3 is TGTGCCAGCAGTTCAGGACTGGAGGAGACCCAGTACTTC. Its translation: CASSSGLEETQYF.

This clone was found once. This chain uses TRBV28 with TRBJ2-3, with TRBD2 matching over 7 bases. This CDR3 has 14 residues. V lost 8 bases to trimming and J lost 2 bases; unmatched junction nucleotides: 7. Germline V gives CDR1 MDHEN, CDR2 SYDVKM. The CDR3 here is CASSLAGPTDTQYF. For the CDR3, the DNA is TGTGCCAGCTCCTTAGCGGGCCCCACAGATACGCAGTATTTT. The full variable domain, its missing parts supplied by reference TRBV28 and TRBJ2-3, is DVKVTQSSRYLVKRTGEKVFLECVQDMDHENMFWYRQDPGLGLRLIYFSYDVKMKEKGDIPEGYSVSREKKERFSLILESASTNQTSMYLCASSLAGPTDTQYFGPGTRLTVL.

CDR3 sequence (DNA): TGTGCCAGCTCACCACTTCAGGGGCGGGGGACTGAAGCTTTCTTT. Encoded protein: CASSPLQGRGTEAFF. The V and J genes are TRBV18 and TRBJ1-1, with a possible D match to TRBD1 (6 bases). The germline gives CDR1 KGHSH, CDR2 LQKENI. The CDR3 contains 15 residues. Trimming cost V 1 base and J 5 bases, with 14 bases left between them.

This clone occurred a few times. The chain links TRBV18 to TRBJ2-7; 13 positions match TRBD2. This CDR3 spans 17 amino acids. Germline-derived CDR1 and CDR2 are KGHSH and LQKENI. After removal of 3 bases from V and 4 bases from J, the junction contained 9 bases not matched to a gene. The CDR3 region is CASSPTSGRTTRYEQYF. Written as DNA, the CDR3 is TGTGCCAGCTCACCGACTAGCGGGAGGACCACTAGGTACGAGCAGTACTTC.